One and the same sample provided the 24 T cell receptor beta chains below, sequenced in a study of PD-1 blockade in classical Hodgkin lymphoma. Only in-frame clones appear in the TCRdb table, and some are missing; sequencing was by immunoSEQ multiplex PCR. This sample has approximately 39,000 clones, with about 80% found just once. Time point: cycle 4 day 1 (C4D1), after 6 weeks of nivolumab. Every patient had relapsed following autologous stem cell transplantation, and cohorts differed in brentuximab vedotin exposure. Sample: peripheral blood mononuclear cells (PBMCs), taken before the fourth cycle of nivolumab. The origin of the receptors is a human donor with classical Hodgkin lymphoma.

The chain links TRBV28 to TRBJ2-3; D gene uncertain. The CDR3 length is 17 residues. Per germline, CDR1 MDHEN and CDR2 SYDVKM. Trimming left V 3 bases short and J 0 bases short, with 16 bases between. CDR3 coding DNA: TGTGCCAGCAGTTTCTCTGAGGAGCACGTAAGCACAGATACGCAGTATTTT. Translating gives CASSFSEEHVSTDTQYF.

The rearrangement links TRBV4-1 to TRBJ2-4, with 9 bases that match TRBD1. The CDR3 runs 16 residues. Germline loops: CDR1 MGHRA, CDR2 YSYEKL. Losses at the gene ends were 0 bases for V and 7 bases for J; bases not matched to a gene: 7. The DNA of the CDR3 is TGCGCCAGCAGCCAAGAATGGACAGGGGTGATGAACATTCAGTACTTC. Protein: CASSQEWTGVMNIQYF.

The chain joins TRBV15 to TRBJ2-1, with a weak D call TRBD2 (6 bases). CDR3 length: 14 amino acids. V was trimmed by 1 base and J by 5 bases, leaving 9 bases between them. CDR1 is LNHNV and CDR2 is YYDKDF in the germline V gene (reference sequence). CDR3 loop: CATSRATSNNEQFF. The CDR3 DNA is TGTGCCACCAGCAGAGCGACTAGTAACAATGAGCAGTTCTTC.

Only one count was recorded for this clone. The chain links TRBV5-5 to TRBJ2-1, with D hard to call. The CDR3 sequence is 16 residues long. Germline values: CDR1 SGHKS, CDR2 YYEKEE (reference sequence). The V end was cut by 4 bases, the J end by 0 bases, with 14 bases between. The CDR3 DNA reads TGTGCCAGCAGCCTCGCTGACGCCAGCTCCTACAATGAGCAGTTCTTC. Residues: CASSLADASSYNEQFF.

The DNA for the CDR3 is TGTGCCAGCAGTCCCTCCTATGGCTACACCTTC. Translation gives CASSPSYGYTF. The rearrangement links TRBV28 to TRBJ1-2; D ambiguous. CDR3 size: 11 residues. Germline V CDR1 and CDR2: MDHEN, SYDVKM. The V end was cut by 5 bases, the J end by 4 bases, with 5 bases between.

This chain uses TRBV5-1 with TRBJ1-1; a weak D match, TRBD1 (6 bases). CDR1 and CDR2 from the germline V gene are SGHRS and YFSETQ. There are 15 residues in the CDR3. Trimming pared 0 bases from V and 4 bases from J, leaving 13 bases between. The CDR3 protein is CASSLDRGRTTEAFF. CDR3 in DNA: TGCGCCAGCAGCTTGGACCGGGGGCGAACCACTGAAGCTTTCTTT.

This clone was found a few times. V usage is TRBV27 and J usage is TRBJ2-5; D may be TRBD2 (5 bases). Deletions cut 3 bases from V and 7 bases from J, with 15 bases between. The CDR3 contains 14 residues. Germline CDR1 and CDR2: MNHEY and SMNVEV (reference sequence). CDR3 in DNA: TGTGCCAGCAGTTTCTACGGGGAAATGGGGACCCAGTACTTC. As protein: CASSFYGEMGTQYF.

The chain combines TRBV25-1 with TRBJ2-5, with a possible D match to TRBD1 (5 bases). V was clipped by 1 base and J by 4 bases, with 10 bases between them. The germline CDR1 and CDR2 sequences are MGHDK and SYGVNS. This CDR3 has 14 amino acids. The CDR3 loop is CASSESIQGETQYF. In DNA form, the CDR3 reads TGTGCCAGCAGTGAATCCATCCAGGGAGAGACCCAGTACTTC.

CDR3 nucleotides: TGTGCCAGCAGTCCGGACGCATTGCGGCCCCAGCATTTT. This gives the protein CASSPDALRPQHF. The rearrangement uses TRBV6-1 and TRBJ1-5; unclear D gene. The V end was cut by 5 bases, the J end by 9 bases, with 14 bases between. Germline V gene lookup returns CDR1 MNHNS and CDR2 SASEGT. CDR3 length equals 13 residues.

V gene TRBV9 combines with J gene TRBJ2-7; 7 bases are shared with TRBD2. There are 15 residues in the CDR3. From germline, CDR1 is SGDLS and CDR2 YYNGEE. Trimming cost V 4 bases and J 2 bases; bases outside gene matches: 9. The CDR3 nucleotides read TGTGCCAGCAGCACCGGGGGGACTTTAACCTACGAGCAGTACTTC. Translated, it gives CASSTGGTLTYEQYF. Filled out from reference TRBV9 and TRBJ2-7, the complete variable domain reads DSGVTQTPKHLITATGQRVTLRCSPRSGDLSVYWYQQSLDQGLQFLIQYYNGEERAKGNILERFSAQQFPDLHSELNLSSLELGDSALYFCASSTGGTLTYEQYFGPGTRLTVT.

V and J are TRBV19 and TRBJ2-6; possible D gene TRBD2, 5 bases. The CDR3 is made up of 14 amino acids. Germline V gives CDR1 LNHDA, CDR2 SQIVND (reference sequence). Deletions cut 3 bases from V and 2 bases from J, with 5 bases between. The CDR3 DNA is TGTGCCAGTAGTATGCGGGCTGGGGCCAACGTCCTGACTTTC. This gives the protein CASSMRAGANVLTF.

The chain is built from TRBV6-5 and TRBJ1-4; TRBD1 agrees at 7 bases. Germline CDR1 and CDR2: MNHEY and SVGAGI. This CDR3 is 14 amino acids long. V gave up 2 bases and J gave up 8 bases; unmatched junction bases: 5. The chain's CDR3 is CASSYDRVTEKLFF. The CDR3, as DNA: TGTGCCAGCAGTTACGACAGGGTTACAGAAAAACTGTTTTTT.

This chain connects TRBV7-2 to TRBJ2-5; TRBD2 is a possible D gene (6 bases). Germline CDR1 SGHTA, CDR2 FQGNSA. CDR3 length equals 14 residues. The ends were cut back, 4 bases at V and 4 bases at J, with 13 bases in the middle. CDR3: CASSSVGGPETQYF. CDR3 in DNA: TGTGCCAGCAGCTCAGTCGGGGGACCAGAGACCCAGTACTTC.

This chain uses TRBV2 with TRBJ2-5; TRBD1 agrees at 9 bases. The CDR3 runs 15 residues. J gave up 2 bases and V 5 bases, and 6 bases lay outside the gene matches. Germline CDR1 SNHLY, CDR2 FYNNEI. The CDR3 sequence: CASSPRDREQETQYF. Written as DNA, the CDR3 is TGTGCCAGCAGTCCTAGGGACAGGGAACAAGAGACCCAGTACTTC.

The V gene is TRBV5-4, the J gene TRBJ2-3; D is uncertain. Germline CDR1 and CDR2: SGHNT and YYREEE (reference sequence). Trimming removed 0 bases from V and 2 bases from J, with 4 bases in between. CDR3 size: 13 residues. The CDR3 DNA is TGTGCCAGCAGCTTGGCGAACACAGATACGCAGTATTTT. It codes for CASSLANTDTQYF.

The chain has TRBV10-3 and TRBJ2-1; D ambiguous. V was cut by 1 base and J by 9 bases, with 10 bases left in between. Germline lookup yields CDR1 ENHRY and CDR2 SYGVKD. The length of the CDR3 is 13 residues. The CDR3 nucleotides read TGTGCCATCAGTGAGTTAGGGAACGGTGAGCAGTTCTTC. Amino acids: CAISELGNGEQFF.

This clone was recorded a few times. The chain uses TRBV5-1 and TRBJ1-2; TRBD1 matches at 8 bases. This CDR3 contains 14 residues. The junction had 2 bases not matched to a gene; V was cut back by 4 bases and J by 0 bases. From germline, CDR1 is SGHRS and CDR2 YFSETQ. CDR3 in DNA: TGCGCCAGCAGCAGGACAGGGACTAACTATGGCTACACCTTC. Residues: CASSRTGTNYGYTF.

This sequence joins TRBV28 and TRBJ2-7; D is perhaps TRBD2 (6 bases). The CDR3 totals 13 residues. Trimming left V 3 bases short and J 5 bases short, with 11 bases between. Germline CDR1 MDHEN, CDR2 SYDVKM. CDR3 protein: CASSFSGRHEQYF. CDR3 in DNA: TGTGCCAGCAGTTTTTCAGGGAGGCACGAGCAGTACTTC.

V and J are TRBV11-2 and TRBJ2-1; D gene uncertain. The CDR3 has 17 amino acids. Trimming pared 1 base from V and 0 bases from J, leaving 13 bases between. Germline V gene data show CDR1 as SGHAT and CDR2 as FQNNGV. The CDR3 is CASSLVRGAYSYNEQFF. CDR3 sequence (DNA): TGTGCCAGCAGCTTAGTGAGAGGTGCCTACTCCTACAATGAGCAGTTCTTC.

The chain carries TRBV7-6 and TRBJ1-1; tentative D call: TRBD1 (5 bases). V dropped 2 bases and J dropped 1 base, with 8 bases sitting between them. CDR3 size: 14 residues. From germline, CDR1 is SGHVS and CDR2 FNYEAQ. This CDR3 reads CASSLWGKNTEAFF. CDR3 coding DNA: TGTGCCAGCAGCTTATGGGGGAAGAACACTGAAGCTTTCTTT.

This clone was recorded a few times. The chain has TRBV19 and TRBJ1-5; D is unclear. Germline-derived CDR1 and CDR2 are LNHDA and SQIVND (reference sequence). This CDR3 is built from 13 residues. Trimming cost V 10 bases and J 7 bases, with 17 bases left between them. This CDR3 is CATAAQPRQPQHF. The CDR3 DNA is TGTGCCACTGCTGCCCAACCACGACAGCCCCAGCATTTT. Based on the CDR3 plus reference TRBV19 and TRBJ1-5, the full variable domain is DGGITQSPKYLFRKEGQNVTLSCEQNLNHDAMYWYRQDPGQGLRLIYYSQIVNDFQKGDIAEGYSVSREKKESFPLTVTSAQKNPTAFYLCATAAQPRQPQHFGDGTRLSIL.

The chain recombines TRBV11-2 with TRBJ2-3, with D hard to call. V gave up 0 bases and J gave up 2 bases, with 9 bases separating them. CDR1 and CDR2 from the germline V gene are SGHAT and FQNNGV. The CDR3 is 15 residues long. The CDR3 bases are TGTGCCAGCAGCTTAGACCCCACGGACACAGATACGCAGTATTTT. Translating gives CASSLDPTDTDTQYF.

The chain is built from TRBV2 and TRBJ2-2; D unclear. This CDR3 is built from 16 residues. Trimming cost V 4 bases and J 1 base, with 13 bases left between them. The V gene's germline CDR1 is SNHLY and CDR2 FYNNEI. The CDR3 spells CASSAHAGRNTGELFF. CDR3 DNA: TGTGCCAGCAGTGCGCACGCAGGACGGAACACCGGGGAGCTGTTTTTT.

This chain joins TRBV29-1 and TRBJ1-6; the D is unclear. Germline CDR1 is SQVTM and CDR2 is ANQGSEA. The CDR3 is 13 amino acids. Between the trimmed V and J ends, which lost 4 bases and 7 bases, there was a span of 11 bases. CDR3 bases: TGCAGCGTTGCGGAAGGTGGGAATTCACCCCTCCACTTT. This gives the protein CSVAEGGNSPLHF.